A selection of T cell receptor beta chains follows, all from one sample in a study of T cells in Graves' hyperthyroidism and ophthalmopathy. TCRdb reprocessed the multiplex PCR reads with MiXCR, giving one entry per CDR3 protein. The sample records about 350,000 distinct CDR3 sequences, around 13% being singletons. Sequenced sample: blood. These receptors all come from a woman aged 25 to 45 with Graves' hyperthyroidism. Both conserved end residues are part of each CDR3. Fields, in order: clone size, J gene, V gene, D gene, CDR3 protein, CDR3 DNA. A D gene is named only where the DNA matches it firmly. Where a row states a size, it is once, few, many or the class of an expanded clone; other rows omit it.

abundance: many
j_gene: TRBJ2-1
v_gene: TRBV2
d_gene: -
CDR3aa: CASSDLGYSYNEQFF
CDR3nt: TGTGCCAGCAGTGACCTCGGTTATTCCTACAATGAGCAGTTCTTC

abundance: -
j_gene: TRBJ2-1
v_gene: TRBV7-2
d_gene: TRBD2
CDR3aa: CASSSRSGTLNEQFF
CDR3nt: TGTGCCAGCAGCTCACGTAGCGGGACACTCAATGAGCAGTTCTTC

abundance: many
j_gene: TRBJ2-1
v_gene: TRBV5-1
d_gene: TRBD2
CDR3aa: CASSPQTSGTYNEQFF
CDR3nt: TGCGCCAGCAGCCCTCAGACTAGCGGGACCTACAATGAGCAGTTCTTC

abundance: -
j_gene: TRBJ2-7
v_gene: TRBV4-1
d_gene: -
CDR3aa: CASSQDRSQQRAYEQYF
CDR3nt: TGCGCCAGCAGCCAAGATAGGAGCCAGCAGAGGGCCTACGAGCAGTACTTC

abundance: -
j_gene: TRBJ2-1
v_gene: TRBV4-2
d_gene: -
CDR3aa: CASSQEGVGVSYNEQFF
CDR3nt: TGTGCCAGCAGCCAAGAAGGGGTTGGGGTCTCCTACAATGAGCAGTTCTTC

abundance: -
j_gene: TRBJ2-3
v_gene: TRBV2
d_gene: TRBD1
CDR3aa: CASSGQVSSTDTQYF
CDR3nt: TGTGCCAGCAGCGGACAGGTTTCGTCCACAGATACGCAGTATTTT

abundance: -
j_gene: TRBJ2-5
v_gene: TRBV6-2/TRBV6-3
d_gene: -
CDR3aa: CASSYYGLQETQYF
CDR3nt: TGTGCCAGCAGTTACTACGGGCTCCAAGAGACCCAGTACTTC

abundance: few
j_gene: TRBJ2-6
v_gene: TRBV20-1
d_gene: -
CDR3aa: CSARGGTWGGANVLTF
CDR3nt: TGCAGTGCTAGAGGGGGCACTTGGGGAGGGGCCAACGTCCTGACTTTC

abundance: -
j_gene: TRBJ1-2
v_gene: TRBV20-1
d_gene: -
CDR3aa: CSARDGVDYGYTF
CDR3nt: TGCAGTGCTAGAGACGGAGTAGACTATGGCTACACCTTC

abundance: -
j_gene: TRBJ2-1
v_gene: TRBV5-1
d_gene: TRBD1
CDR3aa: CASSPTTGSGEQFF
CDR3nt: TGCGCCAGCAGCCCGACGACAGGGTCAGGTGAGCAGTTCTTC

abundance: many
j_gene: TRBJ1-5
v_gene: TRBV15
d_gene: -
CDR3aa: CATSAMGNQPQHF
CDR3nt: TGTGCCACCAGCGCCATGGGAAATCAGCCCCAGCATTTT

abundance: few
j_gene: TRBJ2-1
v_gene: TRBV28
d_gene: -
CDR3aa: CASIPTQGNEQFF
CDR3nt: TGTGCCAGCATCCCTACCCAGGGCAATGAGCAGTTCTTC

abundance: -
j_gene: TRBJ2-1
v_gene: TRBV27
d_gene: -
CDR3aa: CARPADNEQFF
CDR3nt: TGTGCCAGGCCCGCTGACAATGAGCAGTTCTTC

abundance: many
j_gene: TRBJ1-1
v_gene: TRBV5-1
d_gene: -
CDR3aa: CASSLGVGWNTEAFF
CDR3nt: TGCGCCAGCAGCTTGGGGGTCGGATGGAACACTGAAGCTTTCTTT

abundance: -
j_gene: TRBJ2-3
v_gene: TRBV10-3
d_gene: TRBD2
CDR3aa: CAISIAGSSQDTQYF
CDR3nt: TGTGCCATCAGTATAGCGGGAAGTAGTCAAGATACGCAGTATTTT

abundance: many
j_gene: TRBJ1-1
v_gene: TRBV12-3/TRBV12-4
d_gene: TRBD1
CDR3aa: CASSLWTGLTLNTEAFF
CDR3nt: TGTGCCAGCAGTCTCTGGACAGGCCTGACCTTGAACACTGAAGCTTTCTTT

abundance: many
j_gene: TRBJ2-5
v_gene: TRBV20-1
d_gene: TRBD1
CDR3aa: CSAKTAGTAQETQYF
CDR3nt: TGCAGTGCTAAGACCGCCGGGACAGCCCAAGAGACCCAGTACTTC

abundance: -
j_gene: TRBJ1-4
v_gene: TRBV7-9
d_gene: -
CDR3aa: CASSPPPPSEGYEKLFF
CDR3nt: TGTGCCAGCAGCCCACCACCCCCTTCGGAAGGGTATGAAAAACTGTTTTTT

abundance: many
j_gene: TRBJ2-1
v_gene: TRBV28
d_gene: -
CDR3aa: CASSPLGDHEQFF
CDR3nt: TGTGCCAGCTCCCCCCTAGGCGACCATGAGCAGTTCTTC

abundance: many
j_gene: TRBJ1-5
v_gene: TRBV6-1
d_gene: -
CDR3aa: CANSPDSGNNQPQHF
CDR3nt: TGTGCCAACTCCCCGGACAGCGGGAACAATCAGCCCCAGCATTTT

abundance: -
j_gene: TRBJ2-7
v_gene: TRBV5-4
d_gene: TRBD2
CDR3aa: CASSLASGGWGEQYF
CDR3nt: TGTGCCAGCAGCTTGGCTAGCGGGGGCTGGGGCGAGCAGTACTTC

abundance: -
j_gene: TRBJ1-2
v_gene: TRBV28
d_gene: -
CDR3aa: CASSKPLTRAYGYTF
CDR3nt: TGTGCCAGCAGTAAGCCCTTGACAAGGGCCTATGGCTACACCTTC

abundance: few
j_gene: TRBJ2-1
v_gene: TRBV20-1
d_gene: -
CDR3aa: CSARVRAGIYNEQFF
CDR3nt: TGCAGTGCCCGGGTTAGGGCGGGGATCTACAATGAGCAGTTCTTC

abundance: many
j_gene: TRBJ2-3
v_gene: TRBV2
d_gene: -
CDR3aa: CASRRETDTQYF
CDR3nt: TGTGCCAGCCGAAGGGAGACAGATACGCAGTATTTT

abundance: -
j_gene: TRBJ2-7
v_gene: TRBV9
d_gene: TRBD2
CDR3aa: CASSVGLAGTSYEQYF
CDR3nt: TGTGCCAGCAGCGTAGGGCTAGCGGGAACCTCCTACGAGCAGTACTTC

abundance: many
j_gene: TRBJ1-2
v_gene: TRBV2
d_gene: TRBD1
CDR3aa: CASSDSQGAGYGYTF
CDR3nt: TGTGCCAGCAGTGATTCACAGGGGGCCGGGTATGGCTACACCTTC

abundance: many
j_gene: TRBJ2-7
v_gene: TRBV9
d_gene: -
CDR3aa: CASSVALGGYEQYF
CDR3nt: TGTGCCAGCAGCGTAGCCCTGGGGGGCTACGAGCAGTACTTC

abundance: many
j_gene: TRBJ2-7
v_gene: TRBV5-1
d_gene: -
CDR3aa: CASSLATGARTEQYF
CDR3nt: TGCGCCAGCAGCTTGGCCACCGGGGCCCGGACCGAGCAGTACTTC